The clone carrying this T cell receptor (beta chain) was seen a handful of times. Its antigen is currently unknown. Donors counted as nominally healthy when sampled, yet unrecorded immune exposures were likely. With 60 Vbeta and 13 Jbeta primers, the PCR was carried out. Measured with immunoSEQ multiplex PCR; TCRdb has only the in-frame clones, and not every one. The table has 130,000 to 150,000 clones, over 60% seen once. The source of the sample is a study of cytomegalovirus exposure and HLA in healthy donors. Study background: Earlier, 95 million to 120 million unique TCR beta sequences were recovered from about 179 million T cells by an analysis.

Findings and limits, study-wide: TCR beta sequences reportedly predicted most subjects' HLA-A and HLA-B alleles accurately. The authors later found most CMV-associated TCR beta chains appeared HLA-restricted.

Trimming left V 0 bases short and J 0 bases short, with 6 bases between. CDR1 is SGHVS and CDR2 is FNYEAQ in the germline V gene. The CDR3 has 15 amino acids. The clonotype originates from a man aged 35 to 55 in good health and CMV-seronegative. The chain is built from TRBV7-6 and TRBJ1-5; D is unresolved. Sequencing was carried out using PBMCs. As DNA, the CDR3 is TGTGCCAGCAGCTTAGCATCAGATAGCAATCAGCCCCAGCATTTT. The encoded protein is CASSLASDSNQPQHF.